What follows are 22 T cell receptor beta chains derived from one specimen sequenced in a study of regulatory T cells in long-lasting Graves disease. Time point indicated: newly diagnosed GD, antithyroid drugs for less than 3 months. From PBMCs, RNA was extracted and then used to make the TCR library. Arm-PCR of CDR3 regions and iRepertoire HTBI primers were the basis on which TCR beta libraries were built. TCRdb reprocessed the multiplex PCR reads via MiXCR and lists one record per CDR3 protein. The sample holds 300,000 to 400,000 distinct CDR3 sequences, around 15% seen once. This sample also belongs to another study, concerning T cells in Graves' hyperthyroidism and ophthalmopathy.

This specimen consisted of peripheral blood mononuclear cells (PBMCs), obtained at new diagnosis, from a patient treated with antithyroid drugs. These receptors all stem from a man aged 35 to 55 with Graves disease.

This clonotype was counted ten times or more. The chain links TRBV9 to TRBJ2-7; tentative D call: TRBD2 (6 bases). CDR3 size: 14 residues. Germline values: CDR1 SGDLS, CDR2 YYNGEE. V lost 2 bases and J 0 bases, leaving 9 bases between the germline ends. The CDR3 loop reads CASSVGTDSYEQYF. The CDR3, as DNA: TGTGCCAGCAGCGTGGGGACTGACTCCTACGAGCAGTACTTC.

This clonotype was found many times. J is TRBJ2-1 and V is TRBV2; no definite D call. V was cut by 9 bases and J by 6 bases, with 12 bases left in between. CDR1 is SNHLY, CDR2 FYNNEI, per germline. This CDR3 region has 12 residues. The CDR3 bases are TGTGCCAGTCATTCTCGACTCAATGAGCAGTTCTTC. Residues: CASHSRLNEQFF.

Many counts were recorded for this clonotype. The chain recombines TRBV5-6 with TRBJ1-1; the D gene is possibly TRBD1 (5 bases). CDR3 length equals 13 residues. The germline V gene has CDR1 SGHDT and CDR2 YYEEEE. Trimming pared 5 bases from V and 8 bases from J, leaving 16 bases between. The CDR3 DNA reads TGTGCCAGCAGGCTGGGGCGACAGATCGAAGCTTTCTTT. Translation: CASRLGRQIEAFF.

Points on this clonotype: A much more abundant neighbour one base away suggests this may be a read error. The conserved closing phenylalanine or tryptophan is absent in this CDR3, likely reflecting a read error. This chain joins TRBV6-2 or TRBV6-3 and TRBJ1-4, with TRBD1 identical over 7 bases. Germline loops: CDR1 MNHEY, CDR2 SVGEGT. Trimming cost V 6 bases and J 8 bases; bases outside gene matches: 15. CDR3 length equals 16 residues. The CDR3 coding sequence is TGTGCCAGCAGAGCTCACGAACGGGACAGTAACGAAAAACTGTTTTCT. This codes for CASRAHERDSNEKLFS.

This clonotype was seen ten or more times. The rearrangement uses TRBV29-1 and TRBJ2-5; 8 positions agree with TRBD2. Germline CDR1 SQVTM, CDR2 ANQGSEA. With 7 bases clipped from V and 2 bases from J, the junction kept 6 bases outside the gene matches. The CDR3 extends over 13 amino acids. In nucleotides, the CDR3 is TGCAGCGCCAGGCGGGGGGTACAAGAGACCCAGTACTTC. It codes for CSARRGVQETQYF.

This clonotype was picked up many times. The chain is built from TRBV28 and TRBJ1-1, with D hard to call. CDR3 length equals 14 residues. Germline CDR1 and CDR2: MDHEN and SYDVKM. V shed 3 bases and J shed 6 bases, with 14 bases lying between them. The CDR3 loop is CASSFPFWYAEAFF. In nucleotides, the CDR3 is TGTGCCAGCAGTTTCCCCTTTTGGTACGCTGAAGCTTTCTTT.

This clonotype was seen a handful of times. A read error is likely, as this CDR3 ends without the conserved phenylalanine or tryptophan. V and J are TRBV3-1 and TRBJ2-6, with 13 bases lining up with TRBD2. This CDR3 contains 20 residues. V shed 1 base, J shed 3 bases, and the junction held 9 bases outside the gene matches. Germline V gene data show CDR1 as LGHDT and CDR2 as YNNKEL (reference sequence). The CDR3 is CASSQATTGLAGSGANVLTS. CDR3 bases: TGTGCCAGCAGCCAAGCGACGACGGGACTAGCGGGGAGTGGGGCCAACGTCCTGACTTCC.

In its sample, this clonotype was seen many times. The chain has TRBV24-1 and TRBJ2-5; tentative D call: TRBD1 (5 bases). The CDR3 loop spans 13 amino acids. V was shortened by 4 bases and J by 3 bases, with 8 bases between the two germline ends. Germline CDR1 is KGHDR and CDR2 is SFDVKD. CDR3 amino acids: CATSDTTEETQYF. The CDR3 region has the DNA TGTGCCACCAGTGACACGACAGAAGAGACCCAGTACTTC.

This clonotype was detected many times. The V and J genes are TRBV5-1 and TRBJ2-3; TRBD2 agrees at 10 bases. Germline values: CDR1 SGHRS, CDR2 YFSETQ. The CDR3 loop spans 16 amino acids. J lost 6 bases, V lost 1 base, and 8 bases had no gene match. Here the CDR3 reads CASSLTSSGGGDTQYF. DNA of the CDR3: TGCGCCAGCAGCTTGACTTCTAGCGGGGGCGGGGATACGCAGTATTTT.

A few counts support this clonotype. The V call is TRBV5-6, the J call TRBJ2-2; no clear D. CDR1 and CDR2 (germline): SGHDT, YYEEEE. The V and J ends lost 3 bases and 3 bases respectively, with 12 bases between them. This CDR3 has 15 residues. CDR3: CASSSLSRDTGELFF. In DNA, the CDR3 is TGTGCCAGCAGCTCCCTCTCCCGCGACACCGGGGAGCTGTTTTTT.

Written as DNA, the CDR3 is TGTGCCAGTACTACGGACATTCCGTCTGGGGCCAACGTCCTGACTTTC. Translation gives CASTTDIPSGANVLTF. V is TRBV19 and J is TRBJ2-6, with a tentative D call TRBD1 (5 bases). This CDR3 has 16 amino acids. V was pared by 7 bases and J by 1 base, with 14 bases between. Germline V gene sequence: CDR1 LNHDA, CDR2 SQIVND (reference sequence).

This clonotype appeared many times. The J gene is TRBJ1-1, the V gene TRBV2; D possibly corresponds to TRBD1 (5 bases). The CDR3 totals 15 residues. The germline V and J ends were trimmed by 6 bases and 4 bases, with 18 bases remaining between them. Germline V CDR1 and CDR2: SNHLY, FYNNEI. CDR3 sequence reads: CASSLRGGRSTEAFF. The CDR3 coding sequence is TGTGCCAGCAGCCTCCGGGGGGGTCGGAGCACTGAAGCTTTCTTT.

Ten or more counts support this clonotype. The rearrangement joins TRBV25-1 to TRBJ2-5; D might be TRBD2 (5 bases). V was trimmed by 4 bases and J by 4 bases, leaving 10 bases between them. From germline, CDR1 is MGHDK and CDR2 SYGVNS. This CDR3 is built from 13 residues. The CDR3 nucleotides are TGTGCCAGCAGTGGTAGCGCTGGAGAGACCCAGTACTTC. Its protein product is CASSGSAGETQYF. The variable domain in full, completed from reference TRBV25-1 and TRBJ2-5, reads EADIYQTPRYLVIGTGKKITLECSQTMGHDKMYWYQQDPGMELHLIHYSYGVNSTEKGDLSSESTVSRIRTEHFPLTLESARPSHTSQYLCASSGSAGETQYFGPGTRLLVL.

This clonotype showed up many times. A read error may produce the germline difference seen at one junction end. The chain has TRBV30 and TRBJ2-2; D unclear. The CDR3 contains 10 residues. Germline assignment: CDR1 GTSNPN and CDR2 SVGIG (reference sequence). DNA for the CDR3: TGTGCCTGGAACTCCGGGGAGCTGTTTTTT. This codes for CAWNSGELFF. Combining the CDR3 with reference TRBV30 and TRBJ2-2 gives the whole variable domain SQTIHQWPATLVQPVGSPLSLECTVEGTSNPNLYWYRQAAGRGLQLLFYSVGIGQISSEVPQNLSASRPQDRQFILSSKKLLLSDSGFYLCAWNSGELFFGEGSRLTVL.

This clonotype showed up many times. The chain is built from TRBV27 and TRBJ2-7; D is possibly TRBD1 (6 bases). The CDR3 spans 15 residues. The germline V gene encodes CDR1 MNHEY and CDR2 SMNVEV (reference sequence). V gave up 0 bases and J gave up 0 bases, with 9 bases separating them. CDR3 bases: TGTGCCAGCAGTTTATCGTGGACAGTCTCCTACGAGCAGTACTTC. Encoded protein: CASSLSWTVSYEQYF.

This clonotype was recorded at least ten times. V is TRBV30 and J is TRBJ1-1; TRBD1 might be the D (5 bases). Germline loops: CDR1 GTSNPN, CDR2 SVGIG (reference sequence). V lost 4 bases to trimming and J lost 7 bases, with 10 bases between them. The CDR3 covers 11 residues. DNA of the CDR3: TGTGCCTGGACAGACAGACATGAAGCTTTCTTT. Its translation is CAWTDRHEAFF.

This clonotype was recorded at least ten times. The chain employs TRBV20-1 and TRBJ1-2, with a tentative D call TRBD1 (6 bases). Germline assignment: CDR1 DFQATT and CDR2 SNEGSKA (reference sequence). The CDR3 length is 16 residues. Between the trimmed V and J ends, which lost 8 bases and 0 bases, there was a span of 22 bases. CDR3 amino acids: CSPGPDRQTTNYGYTF. The CDR3 coding sequence is TGCAGTCCTGGGCCGGACAGACAGACCACTAACTATGGCTACACCTTC.

In its sample, this clonotype was seen many times. J is TRBJ1-1 and V is TRBV5-1; D is unresolved. CDR1 SGHRS and CDR2 YFSETQ come from the germline V gene. The CDR3 consists of 13 residues. With 0 bases removed from V and 6 bases from J, the gap between germline ends came to 9 bases. CDR3 in DNA: TGCGCCAGCAGCTTGGAGCCGGGGTCTGAAGCTTTCTTT. Protein: CASSLEPGSEAFF.

The chain couples TRBV18 to TRBJ1-6; 8 positions match TRBD1. The J segment lost 7 bases and the V segment lost 2 bases, leaving 10 bases of the junction unmatched. Germline V gene lookup returns CDR1 KGHSH and CDR2 LQKENI. This CDR3 comprises 17 residues. The CDR3 DNA reads TGTGCCAGCTCACCAAGTTCAACGGGGACAGGCAATTCACCCCTCCACTTT. This encodes CASSPSSTGTGNSPLHF.

The V gene is TRBV29-1, the J gene TRBJ1-2; 9 positions agree with TRBD1. V shed 3 bases and J 7 bases; nucleotides not matched to a gene: 6. The germline V gene has CDR1 SQVTM and CDR2 ANQGSEA. This CDR3 has 13 residues. CDR3 in DNA: TGCAGCGTTGAGGAAACAGGGGGCTCTGGCTACACCTTC. Translating gives CSVEETGGSGYTF.

The gene calls are TRBV6-1 and TRBJ1-4; tentative D call: TRBD1 (6 bases). This CDR3 has 17 amino acids. Trimming pared 1 base from V and 4 bases from J, leaving 16 bases between. Germline V gene data show CDR1 as MNHNS and CDR2 as SASEGT. CDR3 nucleotide sequence: TGTGCCAGCAGTGAAGGAGCGGGACACCATTATAATGAAAAACTGTTTTTT. It yields the protein CASSEGAGHHYNEKLFF.

The chain joins TRBV27 to TRBJ1-5; maybe TRBD1 (6 bases). This CDR3 has 14 amino acids. Per germline, CDR1 MNHEY and CDR2 SMNVEV (reference sequence). V lost 3 bases, J lost 7 bases, and 13 bases lay in between. The DNA of the CDR3 is TGTGCCAGCAGTTTGTGGGGGGCTTTGCAGCCCCAGCATTTT. Translating it yields CASSLWGALQPQHF.